Below are 22 T cell receptor beta chains sequenced from a single sample in a study of control samples from healthy donors and cancer patients. TCRdb's copy holds only in-frame clones and misses some; the assay was immunoSEQ multiplex PCR. This sample has 70,000 to 85,000 clones, with 91% found just once. Sequencing was done on a sample of blood. The source is a man in his fifties in good health.

The J gene is TRBJ1-6, the V gene TRBV5-6; a weak D match, TRBD1 (5 bases). V was trimmed by 3 bases and J by 9 bases, leaving 13 bases between them. CDR3 size: 14 residues. Per germline, CDR1 SGHDT and CDR2 YYEEEE. In DNA form, the CDR3 reads TGTGCCAGCAGCTCCTGGGGGGTGCGTTCACCCCTCCACTTT. Translated: CASSSWGVRSPLHF. Filled out from reference TRBV5-6 and TRBJ1-6, the complete variable domain reads DAGVTQSPTHLIKTRGQQVTLRCSPKSGHDTVSWYQQALGQGPQFIFQYYEEEERQRGNFPDRFSGHQFPNYSSELNVNALLLGDSALYLCASSSWGVRSPLHFGNGTRLTVT.

CDR3 region: CASSLARMGGAEAFF. The CDR3 coding sequence is TGTGCCAGCAGCTTGGCCAGGATGGGGGGCGCTGAAGCTTTCTTT. This chain connects TRBV5-8 to TRBJ1-1; D is possibly TRBD1 (6 bases). CDR1 and CDR2 from the germline V gene are SGHTS and YDEGEE. The CDR3 has 15 residues. Trimming took 0 bases from V and 6 from J, leaving 15 bases between them.

The chain recombines TRBV7-2 with TRBJ1-2; 7 bases map to TRBD1. The germline CDR1 and CDR2 sequences are SGHTA and FQGNSA. The CDR3 is 17 amino acids. The V and J ends lost 5 bases and 1 base, in that order; junction bases with no gene match: 13. The CDR3 loop is CASSQGDSLRINYGYTF. The CDR3, as DNA: TGTGCCAGCAGCCAGGGGGACAGCCTACGTATTAACTATGGCTACACCTTC. Full variable domain (missing parts from reference TRBV7-2 and TRBJ1-2): GAGVSQSPSNKVTEKGKDVELRCDPISGHTALYWYRQSLGQGLEFLIYFQGNSAPDKSGLPSDRFSAERTGGSVSTLTIQRTQQEDSAVYLCASSQGDSLRINYGYTFGSGTRLTVV.

The chain recombines TRBV5-1 with TRBJ1-5; the D is unclear. Germline V gene data show CDR1 as SGHRS and CDR2 as YFSETQ. The V and J ends lost 0 bases and 0 bases respectively, with 7 bases between them. The CDR3 has 15 amino acids. The CDR3 here is CASSLGGLSNQPQHF. The DNA of the CDR3 is TGCGCCAGCAGCTTGGGAGGACTTAGCAATCAGCCCCAGCATTTT.

The V call is TRBV6-5, the J call TRBJ1-1; 7 bases align to TRBD1. Germline V gene data show CDR1 as MNHEY and CDR2 as SVGAGI. The CDR3 consists of 14 residues. V gave up 6 bases and J gave up 4 bases; unmatched junction bases: 8. The CDR3 nucleotides read TGTGCCAGCAGCACCTTGCAGGGGGTCACTGAAGCTTTCTTT. As protein: CASSTLQGVTEAFF.

V usage is TRBV14 and J usage is TRBJ2-3; unclear D gene. This CDR3 has 15 residues. V dropped 0 bases and J dropped 2 bases, with 9 bases sitting between them. CDR1 is SGHDN, CDR2 FVKESK, per germline. Written as DNA, the CDR3 is TGTGCCAGCAGCCAAGACCGGTTATCCACAGATACGCAGTATTTT. It yields the protein CASSQDRLSTDTQYF.

V usage is TRBV6-4 and J usage is TRBJ1-1; D remains unclear. Trimming stripped 3 bases from V and 4 bases from J, with 9 bases between. CDR3 size: 13 residues. CDR1 is MRHNA, CDR2 SNTAGT, per germline. The CDR3 DNA sequence: TGTGCCAGCAGTGATGAGGGCGGCACTGAAGCTTTCTTT. The encoded protein is CASSDEGGTEAFF.

This chain links TRBV6-2 or TRBV6-3 with TRBJ1-1, with a weak D call TRBD1 (6 bases). Germline V CDR1 and CDR2: MNHEY, SVGEGT. V gave up 0 bases and J gave up 0 bases, with 17 bases separating them. This CDR3 spans 18 amino acids. CDR3 bases: TGTGCCAGCAGTTACTCCCCTCTTGGACAGATCATGAACACTGAAGCTTTCTTT. Encoded protein: CASSYSPLGQIMNTEAFF.

This clone was recorded once. The genes are TRBV7-8 and TRBJ1-1, with D unresolved. With 6 bases removed from V and 0 bases from J, the gap between germline ends came to 14 bases. Per the germline V gene, CDR1 is SGHVS and CDR2 is FQNEAQ. This CDR3 is 15 amino acids long. This chain's CDR3 is CASRGLGSMNTEAFF. In DNA, the CDR3 is TGTGCCAGCAGGGGGTTAGGGAGTATGAACACTGAAGCTTTCTTT. The whole variable domain, filled in from reference TRBV7-8 and TRBJ1-1, reads GAGVSQSPRYKVAKRGQDVALRCDPISGHVSLFWYQQALGQGPEFLTYFQNEAQLDKSGLPSDRFFAERPEGSVSTLKIQRTQQEDSAVYLCASRGLGSMNTEAFFGQGTRLTVV.

This clone has just a few counts. The genes are TRBV19 and TRBJ1-2; TRBD1 aligns across 8 bases. V trimming: 5 bases; J trimming: 7 bases; junction bases outside the gene matches: 3. The CDR3 is 12 amino acids. CDR1 is LNHDA and CDR2 is SQIVND in the germline V gene (reference sequence). The chain's CDR3 is CASSGQGGGYTF. The DNA for the CDR3 is TGTGCCAGTAGTGGACAGGGTGGTGGCTACACCTTC.

This clone was detected a few times. This chain connects TRBV11-3 to TRBJ1-1; D gene ambiguous. This CDR3 spans 13 amino acids. Trimming removed 5 bases at V and 5 bases at J, with 12 bases between. Germline loops: CDR1 SGHNT, CDR2 YENEEA. The CDR3 DNA reads TGTGCCAGCAGCGCCGACTCGGCGACTGAAGCTTTCTTT. Amino acids: CASSADSATEAFF.

This chain uses TRBV19 with TRBJ2-2; D is perhaps TRBD1 (5 bases). Germline CDR1 reads LNHDA; CDR2 reads SQIVND (reference sequence). Trimming took 6 bases from V and 1 from J, leaving 9 bases between them. The CDR3 covers 14 residues. The CDR3: CASRVGQNTGELFF. The CDR3 bases are TGTGCCAGTAGGGTAGGACAGAACACCGGGGAGCTGTTTTTT.

The chain joins TRBV27 to TRBJ2-6, with 9 bases fitting TRBD1. Germline V CDR1 and CDR2: MNHEY, SMNVEV (reference sequence). The CDR3 is 18 amino acids. With V trimmed by 2 bases and J by 2 bases, 7 bases remained unmatched. DNA for the CDR3: TGTGCCAGCAGTTTAAGAGGACAGGGGTGGCCTGGGGCCAACGTCCTGACTTTC. Protein: CASSLRGQGWPGANVLTF.

The chain carries TRBV5-4 and TRBJ2-2, with D perhaps matching TRBD1 (5 bases). V lost 4 bases, J lost 1 base, and 11 bases lay in between. Per the germline V gene, CDR1 is SGHNT and CDR2 is YYREEE (reference sequence). The length of the CDR3 is 15 residues. CDR3 in amino acids: CASSRPGRNTGELFF. In DNA form, the CDR3 reads TGTGCCAGCAGCAGGCCAGGGCGGAACACCGGGGAGCTGTTTTTT.

The chain couples TRBV19 to TRBJ1-6; D may be TRBD1 (6 bases). Per the germline V gene, CDR1 is LNHDA and CDR2 is SQIVND (reference sequence). The CDR3 runs 15 residues. Trimming took 3 bases from V and 6 from J, leaving 12 bases between them. CDR3 loop: CASSINREANSPLHF. The CDR3 DNA is TGTGCCAGTAGTATCAACAGGGAGGCTAATTCACCCCTCCACTTT.

The CDR3 is CASSEQGNNSPLHF. The CDR3 DNA is TGTGCCAGCAGTGAGCAGGGGAACAATTCACCCCTCCACTTT. The chain couples TRBV6-1 to TRBJ1-6; maybe TRBD1 (6 bases). Trimming removed 3 bases from V and 7 bases from J, with 10 bases in between. The CDR3 has 14 amino acids. CDR1 and CDR2 (germline): MNHNS, SASEGT.

This chain connects TRBV7-8 to TRBJ1-2, with D perhaps TRBD1 (5 bases). CDR1 and CDR2 (germline): SGHVS, FQNEAQ. The CDR3 is made up of 13 amino acids. The ends were cut back, 5 bases at V and 5 bases at J, with 12 bases in the middle. CDR3 amino acids: CASSPEGRYGYTF. The CDR3 DNA sequence: TGTGCCAGCAGCCCCGAGGGGCGGTATGGCTACACCTTC. Supplemented by reference TRBV7-8 and TRBJ1-2, the full variable domain reads GAGVSQSPRYKVAKRGQDVALRCDPISGHVSLFWYQQALGQGPEFLTYFQNEAQLDKSGLPSDRFFAERPEGSVSTLKIQRTQQEDSAVYLCASSPEGRYGYTFGSGTRLTVV.

The rearrangement joins TRBV9 to TRBJ2-4; 10 bases map to TRBD1. Germline CDR1 and CDR2: SGDLS and YYNGEE. V lost 0 bases to trimming and J lost 7 bases; unmatched junction nucleotides: 4. CDR3 size: 15 residues. This CDR3 is CASSVGGDRGNIQYF. The CDR3 region has the DNA TGTGCCAGCAGCGTAGGCGGGGACAGGGGTAACATTCAGTACTTC.

This chain joins TRBV24-1 and TRBJ2-1; D might be TRBD2 (7 bases). Trimming removed 4 bases from V and 10 bases from J, with 16 bases in between. CDR3 length equals 14 residues. Looked up from germline, CDR1 is KGHDR and CDR2 is SFDVKD. The CDR3 loop is CATSEGGGAGEQFF. The CDR3 bases are TGTGCCACCAGTGAAGGCGGGGGCGCTGGGGAGCAGTTCTTC.

The chain carries TRBV11-1 and TRBJ1-1; D gene unclear. The length of the CDR3 is 11 residues. V was cut by 3 bases and J by 3 bases, with 2 bases left in between. Germline values: CDR1 SGHAT, CDR2 FQDESV (reference sequence). The CDR3 region has the DNA TGTGCCAGCAGCTTCGACACTGAAGCTTTCTTT. Amino acids: CASSFDTEAFF.

The chain links TRBV27 to TRBJ1-1, with D unclear. The CDR3 is 14 residues long. V lost 6 bases, J lost 0 bases, and 11 bases lay in between. Germline V gene lookup returns CDR1 MNHEY and CDR2 SMNVEV (reference sequence). The CDR3 nucleotides are TGTGCCAGCAGACTAATTGGATTGAACACTGAAGCTTTCTTT. It encodes CASRLIGLNTEAFF.

This rearrangement joins TRBV11-2 to TRBJ1-1, with D maybe TRBD1 (6 bases). With 4 bases removed from V and 1 base from J, the gap between germline ends came to 7 bases. The CDR3 is 13 amino acids. Germline V gene data show CDR1 as SGHAT and CDR2 as FQNNGV. The CDR3 loop is CASSSRGNTEAFF. CDR3 sequence (DNA): TGTGCCAGCAGCTCCAGGGGGAACACTGAAGCTTTCTTT. Full variable domain (remainder filled in from reference TRBV11-2 and TRBJ1-1): EAGVAQSPRYKIIEKRQSVAFWCNPISGHATLYWYQQILGQGPKLLIQFQNNGVVDDSQLPKDRFSAERLKGVDSTLKIQPAKLEDSAVYLCASSSRGNTEAFFGQGTRLTVV.